These T cell receptor beta chains were read from a single sample in a study of shared clonotypes between healthy human individuals. The data were produced by immunoSEQ multiplex PCR, yet TCRdb's version contains in-frame clones alone and is incomplete. The repertoire has approximately 1.1 million clones, 75% to 80% of them found once; the top ten carry approximately 0.5%. Specimen: memory CD4+ T cells from PBMCs. The receptors stem from a man aged 18 to 35 in good health. Some clones in this sample may be carry-over from other donors' samples. CDR3s include the opening cysteine and the closing phenylalanine or tryptophan. A D gene is named only where the DNA matches it firmly. Clone size, where shown, is once, few, many, or a class for clones that have expanded.

J gene,D gene,V gene,clone size,CDR3 protein,CDR3 DNA
TRBJ2-1,TRBD2,TRBV6-4,many,CASSEAGTTFVREQFF,TGTGCCAGCAGTGAAGCCGGGACTACCTTTGTACGGGAGCAGTTCTTC
TRBJ2-6,-,TRBV28,once,CASSLGGPIVLTF,TGTGCCAGCAGTTTAGGGGGGCCCATCGTCCTGACTTTC
TRBJ2-3,TRBD2,TRBV18,once,CASSPGLVDTQYF,TGTGCCAGCTCACCCGGACTAGTAGATACGCAGTATTTT
TRBJ1-2,-,TRBV29-1,few,CSAGGSNYGYTF,TGCAGCGCCGGAGGGTCTAACTATGGCTACACCTTC
TRBJ2-7,TRBD1,TRBV11-3,-,CASSLDGTGDYEQYF,TGTGCCAGCAGCTTAGATGGGACAGGGGACTACGAGCAGTACTTC
TRBJ2-7,TRBD2,TRBV6-5,-,CASSRSGAYEQYF,TGTGCCAGCAGTCGCAGCGGGGCCTACGAGCAGTACTTC
TRBJ1-1,-,TRBV28,-,CASSQSTGGNTEAFF,TGTGCCAGCAGCCAATCGACGGGGGGGAACACTGAAGCTTTCTTT
TRBJ1-1,-,TRBV6-5,-,CASRQDRNTEAFF,TGTGCCAGCAGGCAGGACAGGAACACTGAAGCTTTCTTT
TRBJ2-1,TRBD2,TRBV7-9,-,CASSLAGLAGGHEQFF,TGTGCCAGCAGCTTAGCGGGACTAGCGGGAGGGCACGAGCAGTTCTTC
TRBJ2-3,-,TRBV2,-,CASSLRGTDTQYF,TGTGCCAGCAGCCTCCGGGGCACAGATACGCAGTATTTT
TRBJ1-5,-,TRBV27,-,CASSFSGGRRNQPQHF,TGTGCCAGCAGTTTTTCCGGGGGCCGCCGTAATCAGCCCCAGCATTTT
TRBJ2-6,-,TRBV9,few,CASSVVSGANVLTF,TGTGCCAGCAGCGTAGTCTCTGGGGCCAACGTCCTGACTTTC
TRBJ2-7,TRBD1,TRBV5-1,-,CASSLTGDVSSYEQYF,TGCGCCAGCAGCCTAACAGGGGATGTAAGCTCCTACGAGCAGTACTTC
TRBJ2-1,TRBD2,TRBV11-2,-,CASSPNSGSYNEQFF,TGTGCCAGCAGCCCCAATAGCGGGAGCTACAATGAGCAGTTCTTC
TRBJ1-6,TRBD1,TRBV28,-,CASSLGQGVTPLHF,TGTGCCAGCAGTTTAGGACAGGGGGTTACACCCCTCCACTTT
TRBJ1-2,-,TRBV5-6,-,CASSGGRQTYGYTF,TGTGCCAGCAGCGGGGGAAGGCAGACCTATGGCTACACCTTC
TRBJ2-3,-,TRBV7-8,-,CASSLKRVSTDTQYF,TGTGCCAGCAGCTTAAAGCGGGTTAGCACAGATACGCAGTATTTT
TRBJ1-1,-,TRBV10-2,-,CASRDSSTEAFF,TGCGCCAGCAGGGACAGTAGCACTGAAGCTTTCTTT
TRBJ1-4,-,TRBV4-1,once,CASSQEGRRKLFF,TGCGCCAGCAGCCAAGAAGGTAGAAGGAAACTGTTTTTT
TRBJ2-1,TRBD2,TRBV7-9,few,CASSPQGLAGILFF,TGTGCCAGCAGCCCTCAGGGGCTAGCGGGAATACTGTTCTTC
TRBJ2-5,-,TRBV20-1,-,CSAEFQETQYF,TGCAGTGCAGAATTCCAAGAGACCCAGTACTTC
TRBJ1-2,-,TRBV6-5,-,CATAGQAGGYTF,TGTGCCACAGCCGGCCAGGCAGGTGGCTACACCTTC
TRBJ2-1,-,TRBV7-2,-,CASSLALGTYNEQFF,TGTGCCAGCAGCTTAGCGCTAGGAACCTACAATGAGCAGTTCTTC
TRBJ1-1,-,TRBV4-2,few,CASSQEAPTQNTEAFF,TGTGCCAGCAGCCAAGAGGCCCCCACTCAGAACACTGAAGCTTTCTTT
TRBJ2-7,TRBD2,TRBV7-9,-,CASSLAGGPTRYEQYF,TGTGCCAGCAGCTTAGCGGGAGGGCCCACTAGATACGAGCAGTACTTC
TRBJ1-5,-,TRBV6-4,-,CASSEGYGNQPQHF,TGTGCCAGCAGTGAGGGGTATGGCAATCAGCCCCAGCATTTT
TRBJ2-5,-,TRBV9,-,CASSLSPLGSQETQYF,TGTGCCAGCAGTCTTTCCCCGTTGGGCAGTCAAGAGACCCAGTACTTC
TRBJ2-2,TRBD1,TRBV5-8,-,CATTTGQASTGELFF,TGTGCCACGACAACGGGACAGGCCTCTACCGGGGAGCTGTTTTTT
TRBJ2-7,-,TRBV30,-,CAWRKDSSYEQYF,TGTGCCTGGAGGAAAGATAGCTCCTACGAGCAGTACTTC
TRBJ2-1,TRBD1,TRBV7-3,-,CASSFNDRGINEQFF,TGTGCCAGCAGCTTCAATGACAGGGGTATAAATGAGCAGTTCTTC
TRBJ1-4,-,TRBV5-4,-,CASSLGGTGYEKLFF,TGTGCCAGCAGCTTGGGAGGGACGGGCTATGAAAAACTGTTTTTT
TRBJ1-1,-,TRBV5-1,-,CASSPVFGGGTEAFF,TGCGCCAGCAGCCCGGTTTTCGGGGGTGGGACTGAAGCTTTCTTT
TRBJ2-1,-,TRBV11-2,-,CASSLDQGYNEQFF,TGTGCCAGCAGCTTAGATCAGGGTTACAATGAGCAGTTCTTC
TRBJ2-3,-,TRBV6-1,-,CASTGMGTDTQYF,TGTGCCAGCACAGGGATGGGCACAGATACGCAGTATTTT
TRBJ2-5,TRBD2,TRBV29-1,once,CSVELGRGEETQYF,TGCAGCGTTGAACTCGGGAGGGGAGAAGAGACCCAGTACTTC
TRBJ2-7,TRBD1,TRBV6-5,-,CASSYSGTAEQYF,TGTGCCAGCAGTTACTCCGGGACAGCCGAGCAGTACTTC
TRBJ2-1,-,TRBV11-3,once,CASSRLDNEQFF,TGTGCCAGCAGCCGACTCGACAATGAGCAGTTCTTC
TRBJ2-7,-,TRBV28,-,CASSFRLGDEQYF,TGTGCCAGCAGTTTTCGACTAGGAGATGAGCAGTACTTC
TRBJ1-5,TRBD1,TRBV28,-,CASSFGTGGRSNQPQHF,TGTGCCAGCAGTTTCGGCACAGGGGGCCGGAGCAATCAGCCCCAGCATTTT
TRBJ2-7,TRBD1,TRBV18,-,CASSQGQDYEQYF,TGTGCCAGCTCACAAGGACAGGACTACGAGCAGTACTTC
TRBJ2-7,TRBD1,TRBV5-6,-,CASSGTGIIYF,TGTGCCAGCAGCGGGACAGGTATCATATACTTC
TRBJ2-5,-,TRBV18,-,CASSPQGGQETQYF,TGTGCCAGCTCACCTCAAGGTGGGCAAGAGACCCAGTACTTC
TRBJ1-5,-,TRBV1,once,CTSSQDRQPQHF,TGCACCAGCAGCCAAGATCGCCAGCCCCAGCATTTT
TRBJ2-5,TRBD2,TRBV9,-,CASSVATSGRAGETQYF,TGTGCCAGCAGCGTAGCTACTAGCGGGAGGGCCGGGGAGACCCAGTACTTC
TRBJ2-1,TRBD2,TRBV2,-,CASSLSGRAGEQFF,TGTGCCAGCAGTCTTAGCGGGAGGGCCGGGGAGCAGTTCTTC
TRBJ1-1,-,TRBV2,-,CASSEGGPNTEAFF,TGTGCCAGCAGTGAAGGGGGCCCGAACACTGAAGCTTTCTTT
TRBJ2-5,TRBD1,TRBV5-1,-,CASSPRSGGETQYF,TGCGCCAGCAGCCCCCGTTCAGGGGGAGAGACCCAGTACTTC
TRBJ2-7,-,TRBV5-1,-,CASSPPVAYEQYF,TGCGCCAGCAGCCCCCCAGTAGCCTACGAGCAGTACTTC
TRBJ2-3,TRBD2,TRBV5-1,few,CASSLARLAGLTDTQYF,TGCGCCAGCAGCTTGGCTCGGCTAGCGGGACTCACAGATACGCAGTATTTT
TRBJ2-7,-,TRBV6-1,-,CASRMGPSHYEQYF,TGTGCCAGCAGGATGGGGCCCAGCCACTACGAGCAGTACTTC
TRBJ2-1,TRBD2,TRBV5-1,-,CASSLPLAGNNEQFF,TGCGCCAGCAGCTTGCCTCTAGCGGGTAACAATGAGCAGTTCTTC
TRBJ1-1,-,TRBV5-1,-,CASSWTTGENTEAFF,TGCGCCAGCAGCTGGACAACCGGGGAGAACACTGAAGCTTTCTTT
TRBJ2-1,TRBD2,TRBV7-3,-,CASSTRGLAGGVGYEQFF,TGTGCCAGCAGCACCAGAGGACTAGCGGGAGGAGTCGGATACGAGCAGTTCTTC
TRBJ2-5,-,TRBV18,-,CASSPIDNQETQYF,TGTGCCAGCTCACCCATCGACAACCAAGAGACCCAGTACTTC
TRBJ2-7,-,TRBV11-2,-,CAGGLPYEQYF,TGTGCCGGGGGCCTCCCTTACGAGCAGTACTTC
TRBJ2-1,TRBD2,TRBV28,-,CASIVGRAPWEQFF,TGTGCCAGCATCGTCGGGAGGGCCCCTTGGGAGCAGTTCTTC
TRBJ2-7,TRBD2,TRBV28,-,CASSGSGRKSYEQYF,TGTGCCAGCAGTGGTAGCGGGAGAAAGTCTTACGAGCAGTACTTC
TRBJ1-2,TRBD1,TRBV6-7,-,CASSYSSPSCGFNRGIYGYTF,TGTGCCAGCAGTTACTCGAGCCCCTCCTGCGGTTTTAACAGGGGGATCTATGGCTACACCTTC
TRBJ1-4,-,TRBV30,-,CAWSVPNSGNEKLFF,TGTGCCTGGAGTGTCCCGAACAGCGGTAATGAAAAACTGTTTTTT